What follows are 29 T cell receptor beta chains derived from one specimen sequenced in a study of blood T cells in healthy people across ages. The use of a sample-barcoded 5' primer and a J-beta primer mix characterized a second PCR of roughly 6 to 11 cycles. TCRdb fed the 5' RACE reads into MiXCR, producing one record per CDR3 protein. The top ten hold around 16% of the sample, which has about 640,000 distinct CDR3 sequences, approximately 30% seen once. Sequenced sample: blood. These receptors were obtained from a woman over 75 in good health.

In its sample, this clonotype was seen a few times. A much larger clone is a single base away; this may be a read error. The genes are TRBV4-1 and TRBJ2-5; no firm D call. Germline values: CDR1 MGHRA, CDR2 YSYEKL. The CDR3 has 14 amino acids. Deletions cut 1 base from V and 11 bases from J, with 17 bases between. CDR3 sequence reads: CASSQVISYNEQYF. DNA for the CDR3: TGCGCCAGCAGCCAAGTGATCTCCTACAATGAGCAGTACTTC.

CDR3 protein: CASSYIAGASETQYF. The CDR3 nucleotides read TGTGCCAGCAGTTACATAGCGGGGGCTTCGGAGACCCAGTACTTC. The chain is built from TRBV6-6 and TRBJ2-4; TRBD2 aligns across 9 bases. TRBJ2-5 matches the DNA end more closely, so the J call is doubtful. Germline V lookup: CDR1 MNHNY, CDR2 SVGAGI (reference sequence). This CDR3 contains 15 residues.

The sample holds many counts of this clonotype. In DNA form, the CDR3 reads TGCAGTGCTAGAAGGGAGGAGCAGTACTTC. This encodes CSARREEQYF. This chain links TRBV20-1 with TRBJ2-7, with D possibly being TRBD2 (5 bases). The germline gives CDR1 DFQATT, CDR2 SNEGSKA (reference sequence). The V and J ends lost 2 bases and 7 bases respectively, with 6 bases between them. The CDR3 has 10 residues.

This clonotype was counted a few times. This chain uses TRBV20-1 with TRBJ1-1; 9 bases match TRBD1. The germline CDR1 and CDR2 sequences are DFQATT and SNEGSKA (reference sequence). This CDR3 has 16 residues. Trimming removed 2 bases from V and 4 bases from J; junction bases left unmatched: 11. In DNA form, the CDR3 reads TGCAGTGCTAGACACCGGGACAGGGTCTGGGGCACTGAAGCTTTCTTT. Its translation: CSARHRDRVWGTEAFF.

The chain uses TRBV5-1 and TRBJ2-3, with TRBD2 identical over 8 bases. The CDR3 covers 16 residues. J lost 2 bases, V lost 1 base, and 6 bases had no gene match. From germline, CDR1 is SGHRS and CDR2 YFSETQ. For the CDR3, the DNA is TGCGCCAGCAGCTTGCCTAGCGGGTTCCCCACAGATACGCAGTATTTT. Encoded protein: CASSLPSGFPTDTQYF.

This clonotype was seen a few times. CDR3 protein: CASSERSNTEAFF. The CDR3 DNA follows: TGTGCCAGCAGTGAAAGATCGAACACTGAAGCTTTCTTT. The chain has TRBV6-1 and TRBJ1-1; D not certain. Germline loops: CDR1 MNHNS, CDR2 SASEGT. Trimming pared 2 bases from V and 1 base from J, leaving 5 bases between. The CDR3 totals 13 residues.

This clonotype occurred many times. J is TRBJ1-1 and V is TRBV6-5; D is unresolved. This CDR3 contains 13 residues. Germline CDR1 reads MNHEY; CDR2 reads SVGAGI. Trimming took off 2 bases at V and 1 base at J, with 5 bases between the two ends. CDR3: CASSYGRNTEAFF. CDR3 nucleotides: TGTGCCAGCAGTTACGGGAGGAACACTGAAGCTTTCTTT.

This clonotype was recorded many times. The chain recombines TRBV4-1 with TRBJ2-6; D perhaps matches TRBD2 (6 bases). CDR3 size: 18 residues. Trimming stripped 3 bases from V and 0 bases from J, with 15 bases between. CDR1 and CDR2 (germline): MGHRA, YSYEKL. The DNA of the CDR3 is TGCGCCAGCAGCCAGGAGGGGACTGTGACCTCTGGGGCCAACGTCCTGACTTTC. Protein product: CASSQEGTVTSGANVLTF.

The CDR3 DNA sequence: TGCGCCAGCAGCTCAGGACAGCTTGAGCAGTACTTC. This sequence encodes CASSSGQLEQYF. This chain joins TRBV5-1 and TRBJ2-7; D perhaps matches TRBD1 (6 bases). This CDR3 comprises 12 residues. Germline V gene lookup returns CDR1 SGHRS and CDR2 YFSETQ. V lost 3 bases and J 7 bases, leaving 11 bases between the germline ends.

V gene TRBV7-2 combines with J gene TRBJ2-5, with D perhaps matching TRBD2 (6 bases). The germline V gene has CDR1 SGHTA and CDR2 FQGNSA. The CDR3 totals 15 residues. Trimming pared 6 bases from V and 1 base from J, leaving 15 bases between. CDR3 residues: CASSRDRTIQETQYF. CDR3 DNA sequence: TGTGCCAGCAGTAGGGATCGGACTATCCAAGAGACCCAGTACTTC.

This clonotype was counted a few times. This clone may be a read error of a much larger clone one base away. CDR3 nucleotide sequence: TGCAGTGCTAGAGAGGGATTAACTACTGGGGCCAACGTCCCGACTTTC. Translating gives CSAREGLTTGANVPTF. The rearrangement links TRBV20-1 to TRBJ2-6, with D possibly TRBD1 on 5 matching bases. The CDR3 has 16 amino acids. CDR1 DFQATT and CDR2 SNEGSKA come from the germline V gene (reference sequence).

This clonotype was seen a few times. The chain joins TRBV4-2 to TRBJ1-5; a possible D gene is TRBD1 (5 bases). Per the germline V gene, CDR1 is LGHNA and CDR2 is YNFKEQ. Trimming cost V 0 bases and J 2 bases, with 8 bases left between them. This CDR3 region has 15 residues. The chain's CDR3 is CASSQDPGRNQPQHF. CDR3 DNA sequence: TGTGCCAGCAGCCAAGATCCAGGGCGCAATCAGCCCCAGCATTTT.

In its sample, this clonotype was seen a few times. This rearrangement joins TRBV6-5 to TRBJ2-5; D unresolved. Germline V CDR1 and CDR2: MNHEY, SVGAGI. CDR3 length: 15 residues. Trimming cost V 2 bases and J 11 bases, with 21 bases left between them. The CDR3 nucleotides read TGTGCCAGCAGTTACAGGGCCACCCCCTGGAGTGAGCAGTACTTC. Amino acids: CASSYRATPWSEQYF.

This clonotype occurred many times. The genes are TRBV7-2 and TRBJ2-7; D is tentatively TRBD1 or TRBD2 (5 bases each). The CDR3 runs to 14 residues. V lost 3 bases and J 3 bases, leaving 12 bases between the germline ends. Per the germline V gene, CDR1 is SGHTA and CDR2 is FQGNSA. The CDR3 protein is CASSLFRGGYEQYF. CDR3 coding DNA: TGTGCCAGCAGCTTGTTTCGGGGCGGCTACGAGCAGTACTTC.

This clonotype was detected once. The chain is built from TRBV5-6 and TRBJ2-3, with 7 nucleotides matching TRBD1. CDR3 length: 13 amino acids. Trimming at V came to 3 bases and at J to 5 bases, leaving 3 bases not matched to a gene. Germline V lookup: CDR1 SGHDT, CDR2 YYEEEE. The CDR3 is CASSSQGLDTQYF. The DNA of the CDR3 is TGTGCCAGCAGCTCACAGGGGTTAGATACGCAGTATTTT. The whole variable domain, filled in from reference TRBV5-6 and TRBJ2-3, reads DAGVTQSPTHLIKTRGQQVTLRCSPKSGHDTVSWYQQALGQGPQFIFQYYEEEERQRGNFPDRFSGHQFPNYSSELNVNALLLGDSALYLCASSSQGLDTQYFGPGTRLTVL.

As for this clonotype: One end of the junction does not line up with germline, which may come from a read error. CDR3 DNA sequence: TGTGCCAGCAGAATCGACAACCGAATTCCTGCTGGAAACATCATATATTTT. Protein: CASRIDNRIPAGNIIYF. The chain combines TRBV6-1 with TRBJ1-3; the D is unclear. The CDR3 loop spans 17 amino acids. CDR1 and CDR2 from the germline V gene are MNHNS and SASEGT.

This clonotype was seen only a few times. CDR3 in amino acids: CASGPGQLSNYGYTF. In DNA, the CDR3 is TGTGCTAGTGGTCCAGGACAGCTTTCTAACTATGGCTACACCTTC. The V call is TRBV12-5, the J call TRBJ1-2; perhaps TRBD1 as D (6 bases). V was trimmed by 5 bases and J by 0 bases, leaving 13 bases between them. Germline loops: CDR1 LGHNT, CDR2 FRNRAP. The CDR3 loop spans 15 amino acids. The whole variable domain, filled in from reference TRBV12-5 and TRBJ1-2, reads DARVTQTPRHKVTEMGQEVTMRCQPILGHNTVFWYRQTMMQGLELLAYFRNRAPLDDSGMPKDRFSAEMPDATLATLKIQPSEPRDSAVYFCASGPGQLSNYGYTFGSGTRLTVV.

V gene TRBV5-1 combines with J gene TRBJ2-5; D gene unclear. The J call is uncertain, as TRBJ2-7 better fits the DNA end. Germline V lookup: CDR1 SGHRS, CDR2 YFSETQ. This CDR3 is 13 amino acids long. CDR3 sequence reads: CASSLSSGSEQYF. The CDR3 DNA sequence: TGCGCCAGCAGCTTGAGTTCTGGGTCCGAGCAGTACTTC.

The genes are TRBV20-1 and TRBJ2-1, with D possibly matching TRBD2 (7 bases). This CDR3 has 13 amino acids. Germline V gene sequence: CDR1 DFQATT, CDR2 SNEGSKA (reference sequence). V lost 0 bases, J lost 7 bases, and 10 bases lay in between. This CDR3 reads CSAREGGVNEQFF. The CDR3, as DNA: TGCAGTGCTAGAGAAGGGGGGGTGAATGAGCAGTTCTTC.

This clonotype occurred many times. The chain couples TRBV29-1 to TRBJ2-1; 7 nucleotides match TRBD1. Trimming at V came to 5 bases and at J to 0 bases, leaving 4 bases not matched to a gene. Germline loops: CDR1 SQVTM, CDR2 ANQGSEA. CDR3 length equals 14 residues. This CDR3 reads CSVRGGFSYNEQFF. In nucleotides, the CDR3 is TGCAGCGTTCGAGGGGGCTTCTCCTACAATGAGCAGTTCTTC.

This chain links TRBV9 with TRBJ2-3, with D perhaps given as TRBD1 or TRBD2 (6 bases each). Trimming pared 1 base from V and 4 bases from J, leaving 10 bases between. Per germline, CDR1 SGDLS and CDR2 YYNGEE. CDR3 length: 14 amino acids. CDR3 protein: CASSVWGASDTQYF. CDR3 nucleotides: TGTGCCAGCAGCGTATGGGGGGCCTCAGATACGCAGTATTTT.

The V gene is TRBV20-1, the J gene TRBJ1-1; D unresolved. V was trimmed by 2 bases and J by 0 bases, leaving 7 bases between them. The V gene's germline CDR1 is DFQATT and CDR2 SNEGSKA (reference sequence). The CDR3 is made up of 13 amino acids. CDR3 bases: TGCAGTGCTAGAAACAGTATGAACACTGAAGCTTTCTTT. The encoded protein is CSARNSMNTEAFF.

A remark on this clonotype: An end of the junction does not agree with germline; a read error may underlie this. The V call is TRBV7-9, the J call TRBJ1-2; unclear D gene. Germline CDR1 SEHNR, CDR2 FQNEAQ (reference sequence). The CDR3 covers 14 residues. CDR3 in amino acids: CASSPSGTDYGYTF. The DNA for the CDR3 is TGTGCCAGCAGCCCCAGTGGCACCGACTATGGTTACACCTTC.

This chain joins TRBV9 and TRBJ1-1; D is undetermined. CDR3 length equals 13 residues. V lost 3 bases and J 2 bases, leaving 8 bases between the germline ends. Germline values: CDR1 SGDLS, CDR2 YYNGEE. The CDR3 region has the DNA TGTGCCAGCAGCGCGATTGGCAACACTGAAGCTTTCTTT. This sequence encodes CASSAIGNTEAFF.

This clonotype occurred many times. This chain links TRBV5-1 with TRBJ2-5; 10 bases agree with TRBD1. Germline CDR1 is SGHRS and CDR2 is YFSETQ. The length of the CDR3 is 14 residues. V shed 9 bases, J shed 1 base, and the junction held 6 bases outside the gene matches. DNA of the CDR3: TGCGCCACCAAGAGGGACAGGGGCCAAGAGACCCAGTACTTC. It specifies CATKRDRGQETQYF.

This clonotype showed up many times. The chain uses TRBV4-2 and TRBJ2-3; no clear D. Germline CDR1 and CDR2: LGHNA and YNFKEQ. CDR3 length: 13 residues. V was pared by 2 bases and J by 0 bases, with 3 bases between. The CDR3 loop reads CASSQFSTDTQYF. The CDR3 DNA is TGTGCCAGCAGCCAATTTAGCACAGATACGCAGTATTTT.

This clonotype was seen many times. V and J are TRBV6-2 or TRBV6-3 and TRBJ2-1; D uncertain. This CDR3 has 16 residues. Germline loops: CDR1 MNHEY, CDR2 SVGEGT. Trimming removed 3 bases from V and 0 bases from J, with 12 bases in between. DNA for the CDR3: TGTGCCAGCAGTTATTCCGGGCTAATCTCCTACAATGAGCAGTTCTTC. The encoded protein is CASSYSGLISYNEQFF.

For the CDR3, the DNA is TGTGCCAGCAGTGAAGTTTTACAGGGTGGCGAAAAACTGTTTTTT. Translation gives CASSEVLQGGEKLFF. The chain combines TRBV2 with TRBJ1-4; tentative D call: TRBD1 (6 bases). V was pared by 1 base and J by 8 bases, with 14 bases between. Germline V CDR1 and CDR2: SNHLY, FYNNEI. The CDR3 contains 15 residues.

Note on this clonotype: At one end, the junction sequence differs from germline, possibly due to a read error. The CDR3 nucleotides read TGTGCCAGCAGTACAGCAGTCGACAGTAATGATCAGTTCTTC. Amino acid sequence: CASSTAVDSNDQFF. V is TRBV2 and J is TRBJ2-1, with a possible D match to TRBD1 (5 bases). Germline V gene data show CDR1 as SNHLY and CDR2 as FYNNEI. CDR3 length equals 14 residues.